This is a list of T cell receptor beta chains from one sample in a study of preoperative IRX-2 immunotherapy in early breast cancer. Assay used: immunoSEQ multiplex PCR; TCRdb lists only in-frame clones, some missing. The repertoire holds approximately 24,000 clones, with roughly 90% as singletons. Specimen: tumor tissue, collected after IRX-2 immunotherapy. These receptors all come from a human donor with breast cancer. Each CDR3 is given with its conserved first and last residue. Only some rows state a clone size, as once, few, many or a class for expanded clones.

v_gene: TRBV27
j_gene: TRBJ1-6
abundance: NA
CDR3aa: CASSFRSNSPLHF

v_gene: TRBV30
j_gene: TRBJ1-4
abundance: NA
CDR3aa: CAWSIRQGAVEKLFF

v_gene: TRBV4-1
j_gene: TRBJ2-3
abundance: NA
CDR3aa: CASSQDTGRSTDTQYF

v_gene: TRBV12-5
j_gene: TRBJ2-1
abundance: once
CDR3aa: CASSLTGTSGGEFF

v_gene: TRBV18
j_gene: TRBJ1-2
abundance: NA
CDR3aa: CASSAGEAYGYTF

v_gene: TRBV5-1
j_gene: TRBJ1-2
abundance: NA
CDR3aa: CASSPNPGWDYTF

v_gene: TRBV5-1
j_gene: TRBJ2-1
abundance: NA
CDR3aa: CASSLTGLAGYNEQFF

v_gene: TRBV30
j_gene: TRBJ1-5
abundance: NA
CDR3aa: CAWSGQSNQPQHF

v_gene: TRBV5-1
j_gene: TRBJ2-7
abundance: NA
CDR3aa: CASSLPGGGYEQYF

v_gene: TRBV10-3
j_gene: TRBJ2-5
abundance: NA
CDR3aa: CATSTSGNQETQYF

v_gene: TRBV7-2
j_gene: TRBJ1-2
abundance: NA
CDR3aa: CASSTHHRVGYGYTF

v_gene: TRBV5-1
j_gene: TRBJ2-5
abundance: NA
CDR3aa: CASSPPPYQETQYF

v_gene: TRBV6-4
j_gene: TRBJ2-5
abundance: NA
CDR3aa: CASSTAAGGAETQYF

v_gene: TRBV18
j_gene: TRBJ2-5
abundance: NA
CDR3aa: CASSPQDRAREQYF

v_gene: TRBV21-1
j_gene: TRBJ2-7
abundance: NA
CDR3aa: CASSSPKAGGTYEQYF

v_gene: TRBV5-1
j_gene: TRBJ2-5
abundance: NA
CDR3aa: CASSPRTAEETQYF

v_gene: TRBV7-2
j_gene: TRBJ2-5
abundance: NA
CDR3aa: CASSSVAGMETQYF

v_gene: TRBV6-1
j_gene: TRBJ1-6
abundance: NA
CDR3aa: CASSSGSPLHF

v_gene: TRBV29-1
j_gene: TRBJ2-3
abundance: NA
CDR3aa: CSVGLQSNTQYF

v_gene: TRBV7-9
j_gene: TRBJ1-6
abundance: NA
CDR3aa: CASSFSGTGDSPLHF

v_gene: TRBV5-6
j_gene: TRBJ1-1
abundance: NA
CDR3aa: CASSPGGGLEAFF

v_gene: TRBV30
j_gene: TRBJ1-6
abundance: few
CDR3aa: CAWSVRGQGSSPLHF

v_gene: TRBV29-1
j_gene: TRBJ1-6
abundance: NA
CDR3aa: CSVALTGNYNSPLHF

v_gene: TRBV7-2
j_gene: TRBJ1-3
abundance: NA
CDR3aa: CASSLAAGEGGNTIYF

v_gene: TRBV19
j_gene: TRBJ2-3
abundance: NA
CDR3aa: CASSIAGGLYTQYF

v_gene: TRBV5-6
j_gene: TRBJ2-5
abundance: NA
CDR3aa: CASSVAYLETQYF

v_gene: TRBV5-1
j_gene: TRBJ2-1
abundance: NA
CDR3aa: CASRTEPIGASYEQFF

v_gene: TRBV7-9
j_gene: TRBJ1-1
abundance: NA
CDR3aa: CASSLGGGAFF

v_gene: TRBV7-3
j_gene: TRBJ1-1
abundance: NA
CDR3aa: CASSADRNTEAFF

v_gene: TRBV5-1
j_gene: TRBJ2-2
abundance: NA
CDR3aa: CASSFRTGDTGELFF

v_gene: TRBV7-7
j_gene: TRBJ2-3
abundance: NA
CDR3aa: CASSLNGDTQYF

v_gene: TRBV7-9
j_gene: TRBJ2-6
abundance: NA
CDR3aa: CASSQQGSGANVLTF